This T cell receptor beta chain was captured by sequencing in a study of blood T cell repertoires in COVID-19. Background on the study: Spain, Italy and the United States supplied samples that represented acute and convalescent COVID-19. T cells, B-cell-depleted T cells, or PBMCs supplied cDNA or gDNA.

Original data processing: Reference gene primer amplification yielded estimated nucleated cell counts. Using immunoSEQ multiplex PCR, the repertoire was profiled, and TCRdb retains in-frame clones only, with some absent. V and J calls and clone size are those listed in that table; D and trimming were worked out from the DNA. The top ten clones hold approximately 6% of a sample with about 230,000 clones, over 70% of them seen once. CDR3 length: 14 amino acids. Germline V CDR1 and CDR2: SGHNT, YENEEA. V dropped 0 bases and J dropped 1 base, with 3 bases sitting between them. The specimen sequenced was peripheral blood. The receptor was isolated from a man at least 80 years old with acute or convalescent COVID-19. This sequence joins TRBV11-3 and TRBJ2-2; D unresolved. The CDR3 here is CASSLDGNTGELFF. As DNA, the CDR3 is TGTGCCAGCAGCTTAGACGGGAACACCGGGGAGCTGTTTTTT.